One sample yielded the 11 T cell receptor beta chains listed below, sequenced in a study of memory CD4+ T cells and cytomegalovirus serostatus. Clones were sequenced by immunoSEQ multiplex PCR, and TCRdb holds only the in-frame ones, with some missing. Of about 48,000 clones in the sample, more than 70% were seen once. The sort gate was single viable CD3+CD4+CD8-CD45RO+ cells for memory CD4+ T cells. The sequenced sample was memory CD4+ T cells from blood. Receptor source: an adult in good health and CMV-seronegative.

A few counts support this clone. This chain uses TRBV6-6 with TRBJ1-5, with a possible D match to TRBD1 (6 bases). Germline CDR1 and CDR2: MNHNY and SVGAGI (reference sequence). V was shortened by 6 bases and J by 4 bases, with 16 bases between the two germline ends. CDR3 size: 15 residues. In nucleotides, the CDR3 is TGTGCCAGCAGCAGATCTCCAACAGGGAATCAGCCCCAGCATTTT. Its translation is CASSRSPTGNQPQHF.

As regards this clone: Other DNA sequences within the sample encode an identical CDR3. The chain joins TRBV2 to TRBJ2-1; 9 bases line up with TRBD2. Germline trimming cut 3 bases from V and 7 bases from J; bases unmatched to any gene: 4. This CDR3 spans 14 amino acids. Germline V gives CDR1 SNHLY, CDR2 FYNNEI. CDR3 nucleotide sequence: TGTGCCAGCAGTGAGACTAGCGGAAGGAATGAGCAGTTCTTC. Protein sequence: CASSETSGRNEQFF.

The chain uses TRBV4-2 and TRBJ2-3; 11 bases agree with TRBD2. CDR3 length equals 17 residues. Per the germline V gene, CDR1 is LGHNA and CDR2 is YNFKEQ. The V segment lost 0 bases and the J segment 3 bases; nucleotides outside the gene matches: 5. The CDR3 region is CASSQESTSGGTDTQYF. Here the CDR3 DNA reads TGTGCCAGCAGCCAAGAGAGTACTAGCGGGGGTACAGATACGCAGTATTTT.

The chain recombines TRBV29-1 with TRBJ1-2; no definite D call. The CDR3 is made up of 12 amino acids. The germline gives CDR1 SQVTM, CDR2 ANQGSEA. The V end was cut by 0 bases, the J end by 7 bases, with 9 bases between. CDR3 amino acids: CSVEDSGSGYTF. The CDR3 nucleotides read TGCAGCGTTGAAGATTCTGGGAGTGGCTACACCTTC.

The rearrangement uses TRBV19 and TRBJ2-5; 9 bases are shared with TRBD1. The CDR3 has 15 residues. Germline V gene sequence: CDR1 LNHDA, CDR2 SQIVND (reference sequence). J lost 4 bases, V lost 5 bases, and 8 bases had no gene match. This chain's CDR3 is CASSPRQGVGETQYF. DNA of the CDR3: TGTGCCAGTAGTCCCCGACAGGGGGTAGGAGAGACCCAGTACTTC.

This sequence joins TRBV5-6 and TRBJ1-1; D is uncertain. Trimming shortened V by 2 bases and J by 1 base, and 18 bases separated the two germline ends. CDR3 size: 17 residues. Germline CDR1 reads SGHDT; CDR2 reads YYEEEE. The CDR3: CASSFRFQFSRNTEAFF. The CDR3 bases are TGTGCCAGCAGCTTCCGTTTCCAATTTTCCAGGAACACTGAAGCTTTCTTT.

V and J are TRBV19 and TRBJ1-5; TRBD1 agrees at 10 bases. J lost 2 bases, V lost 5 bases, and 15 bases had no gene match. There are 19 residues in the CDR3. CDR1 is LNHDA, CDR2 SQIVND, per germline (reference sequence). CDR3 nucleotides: TGTGCCAGTAGTCCTTCGACAGGGGGCAGGGGATACGGCAATCAGCCCCAGCATTTT. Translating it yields CASSPSTGGRGYGNQPQHF.

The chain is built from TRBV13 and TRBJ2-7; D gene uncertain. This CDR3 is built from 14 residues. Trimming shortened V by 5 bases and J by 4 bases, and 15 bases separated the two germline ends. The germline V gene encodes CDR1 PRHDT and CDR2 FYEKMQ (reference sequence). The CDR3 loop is CASSPPPPKYEQYF. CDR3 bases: TGTGCCAGCAGCCCCCCGCCTCCTAAATACGAGCAGTACTTC.

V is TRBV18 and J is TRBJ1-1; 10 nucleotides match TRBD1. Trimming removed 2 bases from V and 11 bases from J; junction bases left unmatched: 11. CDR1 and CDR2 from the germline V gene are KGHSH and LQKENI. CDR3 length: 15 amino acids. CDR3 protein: CASSPKETGGRRAFF. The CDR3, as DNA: TGTGCCAGCTCACCAAAGGAGACAGGGGGCAGAAGGGCTTTCTTT.

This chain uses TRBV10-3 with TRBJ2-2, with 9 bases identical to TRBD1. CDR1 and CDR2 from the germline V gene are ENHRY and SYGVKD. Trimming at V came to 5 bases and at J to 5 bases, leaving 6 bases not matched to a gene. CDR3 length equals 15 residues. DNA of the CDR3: TGTGCCATCAGTCAACAGGGGGCTGGAACCGGGGAGCTGTTTTTT. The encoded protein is CAISQQGAGTGELFF.

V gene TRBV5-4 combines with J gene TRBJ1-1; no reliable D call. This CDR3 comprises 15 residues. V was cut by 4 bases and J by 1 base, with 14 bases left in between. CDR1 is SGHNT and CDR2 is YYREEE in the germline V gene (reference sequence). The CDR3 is CASSPGPRKNTEAFF. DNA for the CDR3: TGTGCCAGCAGCCCCGGGCCGAGGAAGAACACTGAAGCTTTCTTT.